A single sample gave rise to the 3 T cell receptor beta chains below, sequenced in a study of multiple sclerosis patients with progressive multifocal leukoencephalopathy (dated by TCRdb to between 2017 and 2020). According to the study, the label for this sample's time point signals: before natalizumab initiation. Libraries were prepared through the immunoSEQ multiplex PCR assay. What TCRdb holds here is the immuneACCESS table cut down to in-frame rearrangements. Part of the clones is not present; checked against another copy, under half of the missing clones reflect an unresolved V gene, and the others are unexplained. The sample table lists 25,000 to 35,000 clones, approximately 90% of them with a count of one. Nearly 1.5% of the sample is in the top ten clones. Sequenced input: PBMCs. The receptors originated from a human donor with multiple sclerosis.

This sequence joins TRBV19 and TRBJ1-1; D uncertain. Trimming removed 3 bases from V and 0 bases from J, with 8 bases in between. This CDR3 has 14 amino acids. Germline V gene sequence: CDR1 LNHDA, CDR2 SQIVND (reference sequence). The CDR3 loop reads CASSIFPLNTEAFF. CDR3 DNA: TGTGCCAGTAGTATCTTCCCCCTGAACACTGAAGCTTTCTTT.

V is TRBV9 and J is TRBJ1-1; D perhaps matches TRBD1 (5 bases). V was pared by 0 bases and J by 0 bases, with 15 bases between. Germline loops: CDR1 SGDLS, CDR2 YYNGEE. This CDR3 region has 17 residues. CDR3 in amino acids: CASSVDSGAGVNTEAFF. In nucleotides, the CDR3 is TGTGCCAGCAGCGTAGACTCCGGGGCCGGAGTGAACACTGAAGCTTTCTTT.

The genes are TRBV4-2 and TRBJ1-4; 8 nucleotides match TRBD1. CDR1 is LGHNA, CDR2 YNFKEQ, per germline. The ends lost 0 bases at V and 4 bases at J; junction bases unmatched: 4. This CDR3 comprises 16 residues. CDR3 in amino acids: CASSQDGTGNNEKLFF. The CDR3 DNA sequence: TGTGCCAGCAGCCAAGATGGGACAGGCAATAATGAAAAACTGTTTTTT.